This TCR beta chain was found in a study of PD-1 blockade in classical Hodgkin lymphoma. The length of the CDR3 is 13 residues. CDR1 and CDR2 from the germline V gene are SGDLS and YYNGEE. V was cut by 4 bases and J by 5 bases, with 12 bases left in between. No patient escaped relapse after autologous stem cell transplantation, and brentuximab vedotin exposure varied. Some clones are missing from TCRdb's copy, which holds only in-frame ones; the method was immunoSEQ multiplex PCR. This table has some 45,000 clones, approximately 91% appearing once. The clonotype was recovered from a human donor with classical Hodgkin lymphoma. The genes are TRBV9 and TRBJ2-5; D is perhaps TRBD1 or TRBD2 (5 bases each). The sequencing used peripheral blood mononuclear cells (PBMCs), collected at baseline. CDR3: CASSQKGRETQYF. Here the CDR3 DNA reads TGTGCCAGCAGCCAGAAGGGACGGGAGACCCAGTACTTC. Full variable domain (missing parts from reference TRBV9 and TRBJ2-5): DSGVTQTPKHLITATGQRVTLRCSPRSGDLSVYWYQQSLDQGLQFLIQYYNGEERAKGNILERFSAQQFPDLHSELNLSSLELGDSALYFCASSQKGRETQYFGPGTRLLVL.